The 16 T cell receptor beta chains below all came from one sample that was sequenced in a study of regulatory and conventional T cells in RAG deficiency. Sequencing used immunoSEQ multiplex PCR; TCRdb keeps in-frame clones, though not all of them. The sample yields approximately 46,000 clones, about 87% seen once. The sorted conventional CD4+ T cells were CD25-low and CD127-high, with genomic DNA sequenced. These same data were also listed under a study on regulatory T cells. That report adds: Primers: 52 TRBV forward and 13 TRBJ reverse.

The sample was CD4+ effector T cells sorted from blood. These receptors were collected from a human donor in good health.

The chain uses TRBV5-1 and TRBJ1-2; a weak D match, TRBD1 (5 bases). The CDR3 covers 14 residues. V lost 5 bases to trimming and J lost 5 bases, with 16 bases between them. CDR1 is SGHRS and CDR2 is YFSETQ in the germline V gene. CDR3 in amino acids: CASSSENRNYGYTF. The CDR3 DNA sequence: TGCGCCAGCAGTTCCGAGAACAGGAATTATGGCTACACCTTC.

This sequence joins TRBV2 and TRBJ2-3; TRBD1 matches 9 bases. Trimming cost V 6 bases and J 2 bases; bases outside gene matches: 6. CDR1 is SNHLY, CDR2 FYNNEI, per germline. This CDR3 has 15 amino acids. This CDR3 is CASRVQGASTDTQYF. CDR3 DNA sequence: TGTGCCAGCAGGGTACAGGGGGCATCCACAGATACGCAGTATTTT.

This chain uses TRBV5-4 with TRBJ2-5, with TRBD2 matching 8 bases. With V trimmed by 1 base and J by 3 bases, 5 bases remained unmatched. CDR1 and CDR2 (germline): SGHNT, YYREEE (reference sequence). The CDR3 is 15 amino acids. The CDR3, as DNA: TGTGCCAGCAGCTTGCTATCGGGGGGGAAAGAGACCCAGTACTTC. It translates to CASSLLSGGKETQYF.

In DNA, the CDR3 is TGTGCCAGCAGTGACGCACAGGGTCGGCCCTCCTACAATGAGCAGTTCTTC. This codes for CASSDAQGRPSYNEQFF. The rearrangement uses TRBV6-4 and TRBJ2-1, with a possible D match to TRBD1 (6 bases). The V and J ends lost 2 bases and 0 bases respectively, with 14 bases between them. The CDR3 is 17 amino acids. CDR1 is MRHNA, CDR2 SNTAGT, per germline.

The chain carries TRBV18 and TRBJ1-1; TRBD1 might be the D (5 bases). Looked up from germline, CDR1 is KGHSH and CDR2 is LQKENI. The CDR3 is 16 residues long. The V and J ends lost 2 bases and 0 bases respectively, with 13 bases between them. The CDR3 region has the DNA TGTGCCAGCTCACCAGTGGTGAGGGGCATGAACACTGAAGCTTTCTTT. Translating gives CASSPVVRGMNTEAFF.

V usage is TRBV7-9 and J usage is TRBJ2-1, with 9 bases matching TRBD1. The CDR3 is made up of 16 amino acids. V lost 5 bases, J lost 1 base, and 6 bases stayed unmatched. Germline lookup yields CDR1 SEHNR and CDR2 FQNEAQ (reference sequence). The DNA for the CDR3 is TGTGCCAGCAGCCCCCGACAGGGGGAATCCTACAATGAGCAGTTCTTC. It codes for CASSPRQGESYNEQFF.

The rearrangement joins TRBV6-5 to TRBJ2-4; possibly TRBD1 or TRBD2 for D (6 bases each). V was shortened by 4 bases and J by 8 bases, with 15 bases between the two germline ends. The CDR3 consists of 14 residues. Germline CDR1 reads MNHEY; CDR2 reads SVGAGI. The CDR3 DNA is TGTGCCAGCAGTTTGAGGGGGGTAAAAGACATTCAGTACTTC. Translated: CASSLRGVKDIQYF.

The chain recombines TRBV19 with TRBJ2-1; D is ambiguous. Germline V CDR1 and CDR2: LNHDA, SQIVND (reference sequence). Trimming pared 3 bases from V and 5 bases from J, leaving 14 bases between. The CDR3 runs 15 residues. The DNA of the CDR3 is TGTGCCAGTAGTATTGTCCGGGTCGGCCACAATGAGCAGTTCTTC. It yields the protein CASSIVRVGHNEQFF.

The chain carries TRBV6-5 and TRBJ1-3; the D gene is possibly TRBD1 (6 bases). The CDR3 has 15 residues. Trimming cost V 6 bases and J 4 bases, with 16 bases left between them. CDR1 and CDR2 (germline): MNHEY, SVGAGI. CDR3 coding DNA: TGTGCCAGCAGGGACCAGACAGGAGCCGGAAACACCATATATTTT. Its translation is CASRDQTGAGNTIYF.

V and J are TRBV6-5 and TRBJ1-1; 10 bases fit TRBD1. The CDR3 is 14 amino acids. Looked up from germline, CDR1 is MNHEY and CDR2 is SVGAGI. The V gene end was trimmed by 6 bases and the J gene end by 3 bases; junction bases not matched to a gene: 4. The CDR3 DNA is TGTGCCAGCAGATCCGACAGGGGGCACACTGAAGCTTTCTTT. It yields the protein CASRSDRGHTEAFF.

The rearrangement links TRBV19 to TRBJ1-5; possibly TRBD1 for D (5 bases). Germline CDR1 LNHDA, CDR2 SQIVND (reference sequence). V was clipped by 1 base and J by 3 bases, with 7 bases between them. CDR3 length equals 14 residues. The CDR3, as DNA: TGTGCCAGTAGTATAGGGGGACCCAATCAGCCCCAGCATTTT. Its translation is CASSIGGPNQPQHF.

The chain combines TRBV5-4 with TRBJ2-7; a weak D match, TRBD1 (5 bases). The ends were cut back, 0 bases at V and 3 bases at J, with 16 bases in the middle. Germline assignment: CDR1 SGHNT and CDR2 YYREEE (reference sequence). This CDR3 is 16 amino acids long. This chain's CDR3 is CASSLAVQQGGYEQYF. The CDR3 DNA reads as TGTGCCAGCAGCTTGGCCGTTCAGCAGGGTGGCTACGAGCAGTACTTC.

The chain links TRBV11-2 to TRBJ1-6; TRBD1 aligns across 9 bases. Per the germline V gene, CDR1 is SGHAT and CDR2 is FQNNGV. V dropped 4 bases and J dropped 15; count of bases not matched to a gene: 19. The length of the CDR3 is 17 residues. CDR3 protein: CASSSPRGQGALHNLHF. As DNA, the CDR3 is TGTGCCAGCAGCTCGCCACGGGGACAGGGAGCTCTCCATAACCTCCACTTT.

V usage is TRBV7-2 and J usage is TRBJ1-1; 7 nucleotides align to TRBD1. The V gene's germline CDR1 is SGHTA and CDR2 FQGNSA. V lost 3 bases, J lost 1 base, and 2 bases stayed unmatched. The CDR3 loop spans 14 amino acids. The CDR3 loop is CASSFRGANTEAFF. CDR3 bases: TGTGCCAGCAGCTTCAGGGGGGCGAACACTGAAGCTTTCTTT.

The rearrangement uses TRBV6-1 and TRBJ2-7; D uncertain. Per germline, CDR1 MNHNS and CDR2 SASEGT. Trimming cost V 5 bases and J 5 bases, with 16 bases left between them. This CDR3 has 14 amino acids. The CDR3 nucleotides read TGTGCCAGCAGTCTAAGGCAGGAGAAGGACGAGCAGTACTTC. It specifies CASSLRQEKDEQYF.

The rearrangement links TRBV11-3 to TRBJ2-2, with a tentative D call TRBD2 (6 bases). CDR1 and CDR2 (germline): SGHNT, YENEEA. V was pared by 2 bases and J by 3 bases, with 10 bases between. This CDR3 has 15 amino acids. Here the CDR3 DNA reads TGTGCCAGCAGCTTAAAGCGGGTTCACACCGGGGAGCTGTTTTTT. Encoded protein: CASSLKRVHTGELFF.